This T cell receptor beta chain was sequenced during a study of blood T cell repertoires in COVID-19. The wider study: The study drew acute and convalescent COVID-19 samples from the United States, Italy and Spain. In each case, the material was cDNA or gDNA derived from T cells, B-cell-depleted T cells, or PBMCs.

The data were produced by immunoSEQ multiplex PCR, yet TCRdb's version contains in-frame clones alone and is incomplete. Among 150,000 to 200,000 clones listed, about 79% were seen once. V lost 3 bases and J 1 base, leaving 8 bases between the germline ends. Germline lookup yields CDR1 KGHSH and CDR2 LQKENI. This CDR3 contains 14 residues. This sequence was found in a woman between 65 and 79 years old with acute or convalescent COVID-19. The sample was peripheral blood. The chain carries TRBV18 and TRBJ2-3, with D unclear. CDR3: CASSPPVGTDTQYF. Here the CDR3 DNA reads TGTGCCAGCTCACCCCCCGTTGGCACAGATACGCAGTATTTT.